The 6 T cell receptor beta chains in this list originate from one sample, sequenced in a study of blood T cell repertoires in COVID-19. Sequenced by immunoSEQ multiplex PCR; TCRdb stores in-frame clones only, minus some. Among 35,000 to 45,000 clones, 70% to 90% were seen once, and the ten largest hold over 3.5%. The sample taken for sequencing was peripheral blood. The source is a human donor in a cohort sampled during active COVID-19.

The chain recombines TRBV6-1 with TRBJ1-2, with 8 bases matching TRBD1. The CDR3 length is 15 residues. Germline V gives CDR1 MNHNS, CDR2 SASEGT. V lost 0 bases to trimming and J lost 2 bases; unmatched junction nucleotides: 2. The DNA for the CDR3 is TGTGCCAGCAGTGAAGCCACAGGGGGAAACTATGGCTACACCTTC. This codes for CASSEATGGNYGYTF.

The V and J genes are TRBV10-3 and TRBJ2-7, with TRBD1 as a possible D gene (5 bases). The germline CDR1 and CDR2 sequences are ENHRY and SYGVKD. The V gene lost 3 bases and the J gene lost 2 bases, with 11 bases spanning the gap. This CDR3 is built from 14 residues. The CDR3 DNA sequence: TGTGCCATCAGTGATCAGGGTACACCCTACGAGCAGTACTTC. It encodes CAISDQGTPYEQYF.

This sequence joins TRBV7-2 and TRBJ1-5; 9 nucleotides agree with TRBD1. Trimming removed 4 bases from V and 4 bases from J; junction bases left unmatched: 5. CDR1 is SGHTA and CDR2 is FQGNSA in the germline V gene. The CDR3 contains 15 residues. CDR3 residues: CASSSMTGGNQPQHF. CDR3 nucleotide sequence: TGTGCCAGCAGCTCCATGACAGGGGGTAATCAGCCCCAGCATTTT.

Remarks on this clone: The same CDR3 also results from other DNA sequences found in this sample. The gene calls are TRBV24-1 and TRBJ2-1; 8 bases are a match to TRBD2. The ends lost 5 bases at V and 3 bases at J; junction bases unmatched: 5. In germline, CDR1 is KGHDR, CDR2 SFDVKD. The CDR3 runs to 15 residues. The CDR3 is CATSAPGGDYNEQFF. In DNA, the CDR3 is TGTGCCACCAGTGCCCCGGGGGGGGACTACAATGAGCAGTTCTTC.

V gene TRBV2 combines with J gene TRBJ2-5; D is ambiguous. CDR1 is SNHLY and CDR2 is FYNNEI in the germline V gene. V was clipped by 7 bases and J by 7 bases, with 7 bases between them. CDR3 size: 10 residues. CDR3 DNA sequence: TGTGCCAGCACCTCCGGGACCCAGTACTTC. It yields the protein CASTSGTQYF.

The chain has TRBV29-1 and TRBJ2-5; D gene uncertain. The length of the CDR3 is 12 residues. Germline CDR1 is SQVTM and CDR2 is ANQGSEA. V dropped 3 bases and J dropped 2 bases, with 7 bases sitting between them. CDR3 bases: TGCAGCGTTGAGGCCCAACAAGAGACCCAGTACTTC. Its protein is CSVEAQQETQYF.